This TCR beta chain was observed in a study of cytomegalovirus exposure and HLA in healthy donors. This clone was seen a single time. As yet, its antigen is unknown. Study-wide results and caveats: Exclusion applied to some V segments, including TRBV6-2 and TRBV6-3, as they were indistinguishable. CMV serostatus alone was available as immune exposure information. The listing of 150 or so TCR beta chains classed them as cytomegalovirus-associated.

Trimming took 8 bases from V and 9 from J, leaving 17 bases between them. The CDR3 loop spans 13 amino acids. Germline V CDR1 and CDR2: SGHNT, YENEEA. The PCR contained 60 Vbeta and 13 Jbeta primers. Repertoires were generated with immunoSEQ multiplex PCR, while TCRdb's copy carries only in-frame clones and drops some. The profile shows some 120,000 clones, 75% to 85% of them singletons. Donors sampled were nominally healthy, though unrecorded immune exposures were likely. What was sequenced was PBMCs. The V and J genes are TRBV11-3 and TRBJ2-1; D is unresolved. The sequence was obtained from a man younger than 45 in good health and CMV-seronegative. The CDR3 DNA follows: TGTGCCAGCTCCCAGGTAGGCCCTGGTGAGCAGTTCTTC. It is translated as CASSQVGPGEQFF. Full variable domain (missing parts from reference TRBV11-3 and TRBJ2-1): EAGVVQSPRYKIIEKKQPVAFWCNPISGHNTLYWYLQNLGQGPELLIRYENEEAVDDSQLPKDRFSAERLKGVDSTLKIQPAELGDSAVYLCASSQVGPGEQFFGPGTRLTVL.